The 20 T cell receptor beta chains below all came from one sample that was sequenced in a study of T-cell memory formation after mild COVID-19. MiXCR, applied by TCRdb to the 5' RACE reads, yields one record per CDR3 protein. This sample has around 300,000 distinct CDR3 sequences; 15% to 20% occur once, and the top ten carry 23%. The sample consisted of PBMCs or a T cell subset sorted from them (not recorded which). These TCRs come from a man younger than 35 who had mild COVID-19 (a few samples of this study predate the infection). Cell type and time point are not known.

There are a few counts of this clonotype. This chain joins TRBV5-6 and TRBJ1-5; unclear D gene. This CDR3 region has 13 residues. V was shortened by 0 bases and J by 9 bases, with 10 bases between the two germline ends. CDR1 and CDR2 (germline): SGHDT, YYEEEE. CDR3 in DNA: TGTGCCAGCAGCTTGGACGAGGACGGGCCCCAGCATTTT. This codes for CASSLDEDGPQHF.

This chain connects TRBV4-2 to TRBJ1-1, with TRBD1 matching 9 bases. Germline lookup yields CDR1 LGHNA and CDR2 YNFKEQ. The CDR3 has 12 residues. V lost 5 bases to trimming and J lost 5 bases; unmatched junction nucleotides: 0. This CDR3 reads CASSGQGTEAFF. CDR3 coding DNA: TGTGCCAGCAGCGGACAGGGGACTGAAGCTTTCTTT.

The CDR3 loop is CASSQEATGSYEQYV. The DNA of the CDR3 is TGCGCCAGCAGCCAAGAAGCCACGGGCTCCTACGAGCAGTACGTC. The chain couples TRBV4-1 to TRBJ2-7; D not certain. The CDR3 contains 15 residues. V was shortened by 0 bases and J by 0 bases, with 9 bases between the two germline ends. Germline CDR1 and CDR2: MGHRA and YSYEKL.

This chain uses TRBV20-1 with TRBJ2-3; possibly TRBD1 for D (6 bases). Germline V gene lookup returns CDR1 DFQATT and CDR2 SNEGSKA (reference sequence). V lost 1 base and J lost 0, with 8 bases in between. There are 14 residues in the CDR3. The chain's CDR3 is CSARGGPSTDTQYF. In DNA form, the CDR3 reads TGCAGTGCTAGAGGGGGGCCTAGCACAGATACGCAGTATTTT.

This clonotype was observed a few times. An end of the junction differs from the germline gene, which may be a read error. CDR3 loop: CASSSSPSSRHSLF. CDR3 nucleotides: TGTGCCAGCAGTTCCTCCCCCAGTAGCCGACACTCCCTCTTT. This sequence joins TRBV6-5 and TRBJ1-1; D gene uncertain. CDR3 length: 14 amino acids. CDR1 is MNHEY, CDR2 SVGAGI, per germline.

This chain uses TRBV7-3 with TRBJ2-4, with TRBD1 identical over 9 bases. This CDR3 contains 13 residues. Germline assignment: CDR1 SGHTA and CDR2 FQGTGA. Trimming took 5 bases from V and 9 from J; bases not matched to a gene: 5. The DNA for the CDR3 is TGTGCCAGCAGCAGTACAGGGGGCGTCATTCAGTACTTC. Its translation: CASSSTGGVIQYF.

The CDR3 is CATSDPGAGTDTQYF. CDR3 DNA: TGTGCCACCAGTGACCCTGGGGCCGGCACAGATACGCAGTATTTT. V is TRBV24-1 and J is TRBJ2-3, with TRBD1 as a possible D gene (5 bases). This CDR3 has 15 residues. The V gene lost 4 bases and the J gene lost 1 base, with 11 bases spanning the gap. CDR1 is KGHDR and CDR2 is SFDVKD in the germline V gene.

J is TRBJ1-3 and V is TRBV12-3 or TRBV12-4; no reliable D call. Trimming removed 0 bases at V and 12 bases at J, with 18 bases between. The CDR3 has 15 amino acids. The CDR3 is CASSLARPPGRDIYF. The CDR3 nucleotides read TGTGCCAGCAGTTTAGCGCGGCCACCCGGGCGGGACATATATTTT.

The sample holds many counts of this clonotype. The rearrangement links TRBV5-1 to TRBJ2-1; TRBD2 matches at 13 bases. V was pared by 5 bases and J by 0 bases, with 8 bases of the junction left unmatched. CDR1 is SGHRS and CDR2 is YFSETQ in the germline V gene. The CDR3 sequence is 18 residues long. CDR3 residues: CASSSGTSGKSSYNEQFF. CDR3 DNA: TGCGCCAGCAGTTCCGGGACTAGCGGGAAGAGCTCCTACAATGAGCAGTTCTTC.

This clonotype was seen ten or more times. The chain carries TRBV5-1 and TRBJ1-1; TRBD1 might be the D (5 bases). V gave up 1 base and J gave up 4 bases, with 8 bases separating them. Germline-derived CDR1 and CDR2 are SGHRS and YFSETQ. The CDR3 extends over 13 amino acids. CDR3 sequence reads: CASSLKGTTEAFF. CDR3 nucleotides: TGCGCCAGCAGCTTGAAAGGGACCACTGAAGCTTTCTTT.

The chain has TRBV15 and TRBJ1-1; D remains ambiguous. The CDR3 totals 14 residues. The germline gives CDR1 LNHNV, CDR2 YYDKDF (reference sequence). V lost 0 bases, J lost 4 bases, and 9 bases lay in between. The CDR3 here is CATSRDRTGTEAFF. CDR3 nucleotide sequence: TGTGCCACCAGCAGAGATCGTACTGGCACTGAAGCTTTCTTT.

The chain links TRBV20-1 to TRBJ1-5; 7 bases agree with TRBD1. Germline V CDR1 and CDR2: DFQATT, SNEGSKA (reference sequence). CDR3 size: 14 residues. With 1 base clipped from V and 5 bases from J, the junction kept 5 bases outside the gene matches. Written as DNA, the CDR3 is TGCAGTGCTAGAGGGGGGACAGTCCATCAGCCCCAGCATTTT. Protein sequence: CSARGGTVHQPQHF.

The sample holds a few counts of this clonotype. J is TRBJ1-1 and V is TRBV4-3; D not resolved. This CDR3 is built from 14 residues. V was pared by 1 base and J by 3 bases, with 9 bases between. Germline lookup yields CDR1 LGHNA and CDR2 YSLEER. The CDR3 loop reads CASSQGAGYTEAFF. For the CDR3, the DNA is TGCGCCAGCAGCCAAGGGGCCGGATACACTGAAGCTTTCTTT.

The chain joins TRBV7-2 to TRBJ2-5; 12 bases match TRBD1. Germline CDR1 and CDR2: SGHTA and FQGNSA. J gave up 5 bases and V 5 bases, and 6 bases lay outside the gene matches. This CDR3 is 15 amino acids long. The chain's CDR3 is CASSEGTGGVETQYF. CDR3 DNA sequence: TGTGCCAGCAGCGAGGGGACAGGGGGCGTGGAGACCCAGTACTTC.

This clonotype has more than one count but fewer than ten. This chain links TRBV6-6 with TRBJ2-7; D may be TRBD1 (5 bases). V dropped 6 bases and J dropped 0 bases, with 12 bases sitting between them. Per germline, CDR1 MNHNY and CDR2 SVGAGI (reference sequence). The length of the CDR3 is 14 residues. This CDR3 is CASSPDSSSYEQYV. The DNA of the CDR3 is TGTGCCAGCAGCCCCGACAGTAGCTCCTACGAGCAGTACGTC.

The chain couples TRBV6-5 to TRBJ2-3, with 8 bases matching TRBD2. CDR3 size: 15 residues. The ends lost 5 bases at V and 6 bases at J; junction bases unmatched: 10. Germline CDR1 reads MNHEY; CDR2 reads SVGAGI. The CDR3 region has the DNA TGTGCCAGCAGTCGTAGCGGGGTGGAGGGGGATACGCAGTATTTT. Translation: CASSRSGVEGDTQYF.

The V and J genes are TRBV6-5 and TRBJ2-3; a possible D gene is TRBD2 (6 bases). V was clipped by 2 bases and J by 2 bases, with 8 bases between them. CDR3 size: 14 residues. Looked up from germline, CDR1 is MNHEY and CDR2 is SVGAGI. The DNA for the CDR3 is TGTGCCAGCAGTTACGGGACTCACACAGATACGCAGTATTTT. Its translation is CASSYGTHTDTQYF.

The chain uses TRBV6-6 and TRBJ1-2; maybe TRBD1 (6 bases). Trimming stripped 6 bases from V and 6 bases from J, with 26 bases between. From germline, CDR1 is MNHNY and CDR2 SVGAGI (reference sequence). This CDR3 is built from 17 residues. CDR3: CASSITGRPGGMDGYTF. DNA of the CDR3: TGTGCCAGCAGCATCACAGGGCGGCCGGGGGGCATGGATGGCTACACCTTC.

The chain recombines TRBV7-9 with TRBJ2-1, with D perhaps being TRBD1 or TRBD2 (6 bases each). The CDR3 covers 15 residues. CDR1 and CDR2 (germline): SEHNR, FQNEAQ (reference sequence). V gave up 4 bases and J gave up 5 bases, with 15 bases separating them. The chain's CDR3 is CASSSVGGSNNEQFF. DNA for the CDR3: TGTGCCAGCAGCTCAGTAGGGGGGTCCAACAATGAGCAGTTCTTC.

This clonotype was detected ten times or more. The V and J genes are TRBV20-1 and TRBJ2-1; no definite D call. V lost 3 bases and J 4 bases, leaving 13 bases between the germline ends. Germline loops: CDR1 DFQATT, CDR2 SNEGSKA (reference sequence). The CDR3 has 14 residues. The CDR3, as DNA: TGCAGTGCTAGCCCACTCGACTCTTACAATGAGCAGTTCTTC. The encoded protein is CSASPLDSYNEQFF.